The source of this T cell receptor beta chain is a study of T cell changes during pregnancy in multiple sclerosis. CDR3 size: 15 residues. V lost 4 bases and J lost 6; bases outside the gene matches: 10. Germline CDR1 and CDR2: SEHNR and FQNEAQ (reference sequence). Clones were sequenced by immunoSEQ multiplex PCR, and TCRdb holds only the in-frame ones, with some missing. In the table there are around 39,000 clones, roughly 90% of which are singletons. This receptor was identified in a female donor with multiple sclerosis, enrolled in a pregnancy study. This chain uses TRBV7-9 with TRBJ2-7, with 9 bases identical to TRBD1. Sequences were derived from CD8+ T cells from peripheral blood mononuclear cells, sampled in the first trimester of pregnancy. This chain's CDR3 is CASSSAGTGMGEQYF. CDR3 in DNA: TGTGCCAGCAGCTCGGCCGGGACAGGGATGGGCGAGCAGTACTTC.